This TCR beta chain emerged from a study of shared clonotypes between healthy human individuals. About the research overall: Samples came from two female and a few male donors aged 18 to 49.

CDR1 and CDR2 (germline): SGHNT, YENEEA. This CDR3 is built from 12 residues. Deletions cut 5 bases from V and 4 bases from J, with 9 bases between. In the case of this clone: Its specificity is not known.

The method was immunoSEQ multiplex PCR; TCRdb's version includes in-frame clones alone and lacks a portion of them. The sample gives 470,000 or so clones, approximately 80% of which show up once; around 12% is in the top ten. Study-wide results and caveats: Limitation of the genetic and exposure-history diversity represented came from the few donors.

The sequenced material came from PBMCs. The receptor's source is a woman aged 40 to 50 in good health. Some clones in this sample may be carry-over from other donors' samples. The chain couples TRBV11-3 to TRBJ2-7; either TRBD1 or TRBD2 may fit D (5 bases each). CDR3: CASSGEGYEQYF. As DNA, the CDR3 is TGTGCCAGCAGCGGAGAGGGGTACGAGCAGTACTTC.